The 27 T cell receptor beta chains listed next were all sequenced from one sample in a study of T cells in Graves' hyperthyroidism and ophthalmopathy. The TCR beta CDR3 regions underwent amplification using RNA transcripts as the source. The HTBI set primed first-round TCR CDR3 RT-PCR. Each CDR3 protein gets one entry after TCRdb re-called the multiplex PCR reads with MiXCR. Seen here are around 580,000 distinct CDR3 sequences, around 15% observed once, and the top ten hold around 19%. Sample: blood. Receptors were obtained from a young woman with Graves' hyperthyroidism.

This clonotype was detected many times. This sequence joins TRBV28 and TRBJ1-5; TRBD1 aligns across 7 bases. The CDR3 consists of 17 residues. V was clipped by 2 bases and J by 5 bases; unmatched bases: 12. Germline V gene sequence: CDR1 MDHEN, CDR2 SYDVKM. CDR3 nucleotide sequence: TGTGCCAGCAGTTTAAGTCAGGGGGTAGGCAAGGATCAGCCCCAGCATTTT. Protein sequence: CASSLSQGVGKDQPQHF.

This clonotype was recorded at least ten times. The chain has TRBV6-1 and TRBJ2-1; 7 bases match TRBD1. The junction had 8 bases not matched to a gene; V was cut back by 10 bases and J by 2 bases. The CDR3 totals 14 residues. Per germline, CDR1 MNHNS and CDR2 SASEGT. CDR3 residues: CATNQGVAYNEQFF. CDR3 DNA: TGTGCCACCAATCAGGGGGTCGCCTACAATGAGCAGTTCTTC.

V is TRBV29-1 and J is TRBJ2-7; tentative D call: TRBD1 (6 bases). The CDR3 covers 11 residues. The V end lost 4 bases, the J end lost 6 bases, and 10 bases lay between the germline ends. Germline CDR1 and CDR2: SQVTM and ANQGSEA. The CDR3 loop is CSVGGLAEQYF. CDR3 nucleotide sequence: TGCAGCGTTGGGGGGCTCGCCGAGCAGTACTTC.

This clonotype was observed many times. The chain couples TRBV18 to TRBJ1-1; possibly TRBD1 for D (6 bases). Trimming took 3 bases from V and 4 from J, leaving 6 bases between them. This CDR3 has 12 amino acids. In germline, CDR1 is KGHSH, CDR2 LQKENI. The CDR3, as DNA: TGTGCCAGCTCACCGGACAGCACTGAAGCTTTCTTT. Translating gives CASSPDSTEAFF.

A few counts support this clonotype. The chain carries TRBV19 and TRBJ2-1; no reliable D call. The V and J ends lost 5 bases and 6 bases respectively, with 14 bases between them. CDR1 LNHDA and CDR2 SQIVND come from the germline V gene (reference sequence). There are 14 residues in the CDR3. The CDR3 nucleotides read TGTGCCAGTAGTCGGTTCCTTCGGGCCAATGAGCAGTTCTTC. Its translation is CASSRFLRANEQFF.

This clonotype was seen at least ten times. The chain is built from TRBV12-3 or TRBV12-4 and TRBJ2-7, with a possible D match to TRBD1 (7 bases). The V gene lost 8 bases and the J gene lost 5 bases, with 19 bases spanning the gap. This CDR3 is 14 amino acids long. The CDR3 is CASGSGGKNHEQYF. Here the CDR3 DNA reads TGTGCCAGCGGGTCAGGGGGGAAGAACCACGAGCAGTACTTC.

This clonotype showed up just a few times. V and J are TRBV30 and TRBJ2-3; D is unclear. CDR1 is GTSNPN, CDR2 SVGIG, per germline (reference sequence). The CDR3 totals 11 residues. V was trimmed by 0 bases and J by 6 bases, leaving 4 bases between them. The CDR3 sequence: CAWSVDDTQYF. The CDR3 DNA is TGTGCCTGGAGTGTAGACGATACGCAGTATTTT.

V is TRBV5-4 and J is TRBJ2-1; D may be TRBD2 (6 bases). This CDR3 has 15 amino acids. The germline V gene encodes CDR1 SGHNT and CDR2 YYREEE (reference sequence). Trimming left V 0 bases short and J 5 bases short, with 12 bases between. CDR3 loop: CASSLDPGVDNEQFF. CDR3 sequence (DNA): TGTGCCAGCAGCTTGGACCCGGGAGTTGACAATGAGCAGTTCTTC.

Only a few counts were recorded for this clonotype. This chain uses TRBV19 with TRBJ2-5, with TRBD2 as a possible D gene (6 bases). V was trimmed by 3 bases and J by 5 bases, leaving 16 bases between them. CDR1 and CDR2 from the germline V gene are LNHDA and SQIVND (reference sequence). CDR3 length equals 15 residues. CDR3 in DNA: TGTGCCAGTAGTATGGCCCGGGGGTCGCGCGAGACCCAGTACTTC. Translating gives CASSMARGSRETQYF.

About this clonotype itself: At one of its ends the junction is not consistent with the germline gene, which may arise from a read error. This chain joins TRBV6-1 and TRBJ1-2; D ambiguous. The CDR3 is 13 amino acids. Germline V gene sequence: CDR1 MNHNS, CDR2 SASEGT. As DNA, the CDR3 is TGTGCCAGCAGTCTCGAGCCGAACTATGGCTGCACCTTC. Its protein is CASSLEPNYGCTF.

The J gene is TRBJ2-2, the V gene TRBV20-1; tentative D call: TRBD1 (5 bases). This CDR3 contains 16 residues. V lost 5 bases and J lost 7, with 23 bases in between. The germline CDR1 and CDR2 sequences are DFQATT and SNEGSKA (reference sequence). The CDR3 spells CSALPLLGRPGGELFF. The DNA for the CDR3 is TGCAGTGCTTTACCTCTCTTGGGGCGACCGGGCGGGGAGCTGTTTTTT.

The rearrangement joins TRBV28 to TRBJ2-2; D might be TRBD2 (5 bases). Germline V lookup: CDR1 MDHEN, CDR2 SYDVKM. The CDR3 has 14 residues. The ends were cut back, 7 bases at V and 3 bases at J, with 12 bases in the middle. The CDR3 reads CASNRNGDTGELFF. Written as DNA, the CDR3 is TGTGCCAGCAACAGAAACGGGGACACCGGGGAGCTGTTTTTT. The full variable domain, rest sourced from reference TRBV28 and TRBJ2-2, is DVKVTQSSRYLVKRTGEKVFLECVQDMDHENMFWYRQDPGLGLRLIYFSYDVKMKEKGDIPEGYSVSREKKERFSLILESASTNQTSMYLCASNRNGDTGELFFGEGSRLTVL.

The chain has TRBV25-1 and TRBJ1-2; TRBD1 matches at 8 bases. The germline CDR1 and CDR2 sequences are MGHDK and SYGVNS. This CDR3 is 15 amino acids long. J lost 1 base, V lost 5 bases, and 6 bases had no gene match. As DNA, the CDR3 is TGTGCCAGCAGTCTCGCGGGACAGGTTAACTATGGCTACACCTTC. As protein: CASSLAGQVNYGYTF.

Many counts were recorded for this clonotype. J is TRBJ2-7 and V is TRBV7-9; the match to TRBD2 covers 7 bases. Germline V lookup: CDR1 SEHNR, CDR2 FQNEAQ (reference sequence). Trimming at V came to 6 bases and at J to 7 bases, leaving 9 bases not matched to a gene. The CDR3 contains 13 residues. CDR3 loop: CASSHDGGGEQYF. CDR3 in DNA: TGTGCCAGCAGTCACGATGGGGGGGGGGAGCAGTACTTC.

V gene TRBV3-1 combines with J gene TRBJ2-5; tentatively, D is TRBD2 (7 bases). The CDR3 totals 16 residues. Germline assignment: CDR1 LGHDT and CDR2 YNNKEL (reference sequence). V gave up 4 bases and J gave up 5 bases, with 20 bases separating them. CDR3: CASSPPGRGWMETQYF. The CDR3 DNA sequence: TGTGCCAGCAGCCCCCCTGGGAGGGGGTGGATGGAGACCCAGTACTTC.

Ten or more counts support this clonotype. The gene calls are TRBV28 and TRBJ2-3; the D gene is possibly TRBD2 (6 bases). CDR1 is MDHEN, CDR2 SYDVKM, per germline. The V end lost 8 bases, the J end lost 3 bases, and 12 bases lay between the germline ends. The CDR3 is 13 residues long. This chain's CDR3 is CASRDSATDTQYF. CDR3 sequence (DNA): TGTGCCAGCCGGGACTCGGCTACAGATACGCAGTATTTT.

This clonotype was counted between two and nine times. The rearrangement joins TRBV4-1 to TRBJ2-7, with 7 bases identical to TRBD2. J gave up 3 bases and V 3 bases, and 8 bases lay outside the gene matches. Germline V gives CDR1 MGHRA, CDR2 YSYEKL. This CDR3 has 15 residues. The CDR3 spells CASSQLTSRGYEQYF. In nucleotides, the CDR3 is TGCGCCAGCAGCCAGTTGACTAGCAGAGGCTACGAGCAGTACTTC.

There are a few counts of this clonotype. This chain joins TRBV2 and TRBJ2-7; 8 bases match TRBD1. The CDR3 contains 14 residues. V gave up 6 bases and J gave up 6 bases; unmatched junction bases: 10. In germline, CDR1 is SNHLY, CDR2 FYNNEI. CDR3 amino acids: CASRAGTGVSEQYF. CDR3 nucleotides: TGTGCCAGCAGAGCCGGGACAGGAGTTTCCGAGCAGTACTTC.

This clonotype turned up a few times. This may stem from a read error, because a much larger clone lies one nucleotide away. This chain joins TRBV7-2 and TRBJ1-5; D is undetermined. Trimming removed 2 bases from V and 3 bases from J, with 5 bases in between. The CDR3 length is 13 residues. From germline, CDR1 is SGHTA and CDR2 FQGNSA. The CDR3 loop reads CASSLWTNQPQHF. DNA for the CDR3: TGTGCCAGCAGCTTATGGACCAATCAGCCCCAGCATTTT.

This clonotype was seen repeatedly, ten times or more. This sequence joins TRBV20-1 and TRBJ2-3, with TRBD2 matching over 14 bases. This CDR3 has 17 residues. V was pared by 3 bases and J by 4 bases, with 9 bases of the junction left unmatched. Per the germline V gene, CDR1 is DFQATT and CDR2 is SNEGSKA (reference sequence). The CDR3 nucleotides read TGCAGTGCTAGGGGGGGGACTAGCGGGAGTAGGGCAGATACGCAGTATTTT. It is translated as CSARGGTSGSRADTQYF.

This clonotype was counted between two and nine times. The chain combines TRBV10-3 with TRBJ2-7, with 12 bases aligning to TRBD1. CDR1 and CDR2 from the germline V gene are ENHRY and SYGVKD. After removal of 7 bases from V and 5 bases from J, the junction contained 18 bases not matched to a gene. This CDR3 region has 18 residues. The CDR3 here is CAITRGTGGLGLLDEQYF. For the CDR3, the DNA is TGTGCCATCACCCGAGGGACAGGGGGCCTAGGCCTACTGGACGAGCAGTACTTC.

This clonotype was seen more than once but under ten times. This rearrangement joins TRBV6-1 to TRBJ2-2; possible D gene TRBD2, 6 bases. The length of the CDR3 is 13 residues. Trimming shortened V by 5 bases and J by 5 bases, and 9 bases separated the two germline ends. Germline V gene data show CDR1 as MNHNS and CDR2 as SASEGT. CDR3 DNA: TGTGCCAGCAGTCGGGACTGGACCGGGGAGCTGTTTTTT. This codes for CASSRDWTGELFF.

The sample holds a few counts of this clonotype. This sequence may be a read error, since a much larger clone differs from it by one base. The chain combines TRBV11-2 with TRBJ1-2; D is unclear. CDR1 is SGHAT, CDR2 FQNNGV, per germline. The CDR3 is 13 amino acids. V was pared by 1 base and J by 4 bases, with 7 bases between. In nucleotides, the CDR3 is TGTGCCAGCAGCTTAGGACTGTTCTATGGCTACACCTTC. Translated: CASSLGLFYGYTF. Based on the CDR3 plus reference TRBV11-2 and TRBJ1-2, the full variable domain is EAGVAQSPRYKIIEKRQSVAFWCNPISGHATLYWYQQILGQGPKLLIQFQNNGVVDDSQLPKDRFSAERLKGVDSTLKIQPAKLEDSAVYLCASSLGLFYGYTFGSGTRLTVV.

The CDR3 DNA reads as TGCAGTGCTAGAGTAGCGGGGGTTGGAGATACGCAGTATTTT. Protein: CSARVAGVGDTQYF. The chain links TRBV20-1 to TRBJ2-3; 9 positions agree with TRBD2. V trimming: 1 base; J trimming: 5 bases; junction bases outside the gene matches: 4. CDR1 and CDR2 from the germline V gene are DFQATT and SNEGSKA (reference sequence). The CDR3 spans 14 residues.

This clonotype was seen a few times. The chain uses TRBV5-1 and TRBJ1-4; no definite D call. Germline V gene data show CDR1 as SGHRS and CDR2 as YFSETQ. The V end lost 5 bases, the J end lost 0 bases, and 11 bases lay between the germline ends. The CDR3 is made up of 15 amino acids. In DNA, the CDR3 is TGCGCCAGCAGTCCCACACCTGCAACTAATGAAAAACTGTTTTTT. It encodes CASSPTPATNEKLFF.

This clonotype was seen many times. The CDR3 nucleotides read TGTGCCAGCAGCTCTGGGACGGTTGAAGCTTTCTTT. Protein product: CASSSGTVEAFF. V gene TRBV7-2 combines with J gene TRBJ1-1; possible D gene TRBD1, 5 bases. Germline-derived CDR1 and CDR2 are SGHTA and FQGNSA. Trimming left V 4 bases short and J 7 bases short, with 10 bases between. This CDR3 has 12 amino acids.

The table lists this clonotype with a count of one. The chain employs TRBV19 and TRBJ2-3; 9 bases fit TRBD2. Trimming at V came to 7 bases and at J to 0 bases, leaving 8 bases not matched to a gene. The CDR3 runs 16 residues. Germline V CDR1 and CDR2: LNHDA, SQIVND (reference sequence). DNA of the CDR3: TGTGCCAGTACCAATCTAGCGGGATCTAGCACAGATACGCAGTATTTT. It codes for CASTNLAGSSTDTQYF.